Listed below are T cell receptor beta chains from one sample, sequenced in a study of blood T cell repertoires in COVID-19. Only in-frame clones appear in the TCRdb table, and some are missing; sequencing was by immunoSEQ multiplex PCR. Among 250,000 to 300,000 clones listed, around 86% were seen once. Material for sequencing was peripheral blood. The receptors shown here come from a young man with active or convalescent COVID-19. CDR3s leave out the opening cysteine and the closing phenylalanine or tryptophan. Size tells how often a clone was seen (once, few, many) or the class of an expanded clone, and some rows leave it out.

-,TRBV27,ASKPQGPEAYNEQF
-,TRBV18,ASSQPGQGDTGELF
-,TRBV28,ASRRPGLAAADTQY
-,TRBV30,AWDQQLGQGSEQY
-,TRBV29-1,SVEYGGRDTEAF
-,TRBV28,ASSFPRRGSSYNEQF
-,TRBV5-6,ASSSDRGFLLSIT
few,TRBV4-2,ASSQERSGSKNEQF
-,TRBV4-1,ASSQLLGPRWEQY
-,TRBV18,ASSHREGTDTQY
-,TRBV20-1,SASRHSGRAIEQF
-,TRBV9,ASSASGSSHNEQF
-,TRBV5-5,ASSSGSQRTGELF
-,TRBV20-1,SAEVNYGYT
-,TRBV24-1,ATGESGANVLT
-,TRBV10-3,AIRTSESYEQY
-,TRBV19,ASRGQGHNQPQH
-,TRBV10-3,AISETSGSNEQF
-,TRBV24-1,ATSLDRDRGIYEQF
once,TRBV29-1,SVAGGTEQF
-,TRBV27,ASSLGDRTYEQY
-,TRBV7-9,ASSLPQGFTGELF
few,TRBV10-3,AIRKTSGSGETQY
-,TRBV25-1,ASSDLGTGTYNEQF
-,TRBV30,AWGPQGYQPQH
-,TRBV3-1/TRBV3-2,ASSLQMTQSGYT
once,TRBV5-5,ASSLRPIRGNRDEAF
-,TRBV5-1,ASSLQGAEANEKLF
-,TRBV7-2,ASSLQTSGAYNEQF
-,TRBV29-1,SPGGSNTEAF
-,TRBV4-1,ASSQVGQGLLNTEAF
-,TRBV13,ASKARERNTEAF
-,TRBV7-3,ASSSTGDQETQY
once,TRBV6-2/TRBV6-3,ASSSGQESGELF
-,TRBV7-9,ASSTGPNEQF
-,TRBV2,ASMRASNTGELF
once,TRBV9,ASSVTLAGGPRNTGELF
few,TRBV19,ATSFSGANVLT
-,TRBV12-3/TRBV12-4,ASSPGNTEAF
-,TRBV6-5,ASSRTGDSPLH
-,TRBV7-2,ASSIWTVSSYEQY
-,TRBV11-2,ASSLARLWTGELF
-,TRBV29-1,SVEGTGGNEQY
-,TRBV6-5,ASSYSGHPQFEQY
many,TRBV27,ASSTGQGTVQPQH
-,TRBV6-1,ASSEAGGTGLSPLH
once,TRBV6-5,ASSWDRGRWTEAF
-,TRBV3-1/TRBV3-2,ASSWAGGFYEQY
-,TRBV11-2,ASTGGLAGDYEQY
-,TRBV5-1,ASSLLGRGNSGNTIY